These T cell receptor beta chains were read from a single sample in a study of shared clonotypes between healthy human individuals. The table came from immunoSEQ multiplex PCR; TCRdb's copy has only in-frame clones and leaves some out. The sample has some 2.4 million clones, more than 85% seen once; the top ten hold 0.36%. Material: naive CD4+ T cells from PBMCs. These TCRs come from a man aged 18 to 35 in good health. Some clones in this sample may be carry-over from other donors' samples. The conserved cysteine and the conserved F or W are not part of the CDR3 here. Each record gives: J gene, V gene, D gene, CDR3 protein. D genes are given only for firm matches.

TRBJ1-1,TRBV6-1,NA,ASSESRGRAEAF
TRBJ2-3,TRBV7-2,NA,ASSPRTRTDTQY
TRBJ2-1,TRBV28,NA,ASSLPGSEQF
TRBJ2-2,TRBV7-2,TRBD2,ASSSASGSVLTGELF
TRBJ2-7,TRBV7-2,NA,ASRPTRSGEQY
TRBJ1-2,TRBV6-1,NA,ASSERLAGPGKGYT
TRBJ1-2,TRBV29-1,NA,SVGAIKDGYT
TRBJ2-5,TRBV18,NA,ASSPPQETQY
TRBJ2-5,TRBV30,NA,AWSFSRNSGGETQY
TRBJ2-7,TRBV18,TRBD1,ASSPLAGRQGVSEQY
TRBJ2-2,TRBV5-4,TRBD1,ASSRVVGTGNTGELF
TRBJ2-5,TRBV19,TRBD1,ASRSQGARETQY
TRBJ2-7,TRBV6-6,NA,ASSYTGPYEQY
TRBJ1-4,TRBV14,TRBD1,ASSQGLGTGREKLF
TRBJ1-2,TRBV12-5,NA,ASGRRKNGYT
TRBJ2-3,TRBV7-3,NA,ASSLTRGSHTDTQY
TRBJ1-1,TRBV5-5,NA,ASSLSGSAEAF
TRBJ2-1,TRBV11-3,TRBD2,ASSKGLTYNEQF
TRBJ1-1,TRBV4-2,NA,ASSHRDTEAF
TRBJ1-5,TRBV11-2,NA,ASSLEDQPQH
TRBJ1-2,TRBV7-2,NA,ASSLTSYGYT
TRBJ2-3,TRBV28,TRBD2,ASTSGGLADTQY
TRBJ2-1,TRBV7-9,TRBD1,ASSLDRGRDEQF
TRBJ2-7,TRBV11-2,NA,ASTPSGGTYEQY
TRBJ1-5,TRBV27,NA,ASSLKGRFQPQH
TRBJ2-7,TRBV10-3,NA,AISDPYRGDEQY
TRBJ1-1,TRBV30,NA,AWSVQVITEAF
TRBJ1-2,TRBV7-9,NA,ASSSPPDGNYGYT
TRBJ2-3,TRBV25-1,NA,ASSEGYGPSTDTQY
TRBJ2-1,TRBV9,NA,ASSVVGGGLYNEQF
TRBJ2-7,TRBV7-9,NA,ASSPAGRGAYEQY
TRBJ1-2,TRBV19,NA,ASGAGYGYT
TRBJ1-2,TRBV19,TRBD1,ASRGQGARNGYT
TRBJ2-4,TRBV5-1,TRBD1,ASSLDRAQNIQY
TRBJ2-7,TRBV27,NA,ASSFGRPY
TRBJ2-7,TRBV28,NA,ASSPTPRAYEQY
TRBJ1-2,TRBV6-5,NA,ASSSLDRYGYT
TRBJ1-3,TRBV2,NA,ASTSLQSSGNTIY
TRBJ1-4,TRBV6-1,NA,ASSEQGDEKLF
TRBJ2-5,TRBV18,TRBD2,ASSPPGGRGGQETQY
TRBJ2-4,TRBV7-8,NA,ASSLLRDGTIQY
TRBJ1-4,TRBV19,TRBD1,ASSVTGTGDEKLF
TRBJ1-1,TRBV5-1,TRBD1,ASRTRGSETEAF
TRBJ2-2,TRBV5-6,NA,ASSLAKTLTGELF
TRBJ2-7,TRBV19,TRBD2,ASSPGTSGSYEQY
TRBJ1-1,TRBV4-1,TRBD1,ASSPGQGMNTEAF
TRBJ2-2,TRBV5-8,NA,ASSLTRAGELF
TRBJ2-7,TRBV11-3,NA,ASSLGASGEQY